Listed below are T cell receptor beta chains from one sample, sequenced in a study of cytomegalovirus exposure and HLA in healthy donors. The table came from immunoSEQ multiplex PCR; TCRdb's copy has only in-frame clones and leaves some out. The sample lists under 200,000 clones, about 72% occurring once. The sequencing sample was made of PBMCs. The receptors derive from a man between 60 and 75 years old in good health and CMV-seronegative. Each CDR3 is given with its conserved first and last residue. D genes are given only for firm matches. Some rows have no size entry. The others give once, few or many, or a class for an expanded clone.

len: 13; v_gene: TRBV28; abundance: once; j_gene: TRBJ2-2; d_gene: .; CDR3aa: CASTGIVTGELFF; CDR3nt: TGTGCCAGCACTGGTATAGTTACCGGGGAGCTGTTTTTT
len: 13; v_gene: TRBV25-1; abundance: .; j_gene: TRBJ1-2; d_gene: .; CDR3aa: CASSSIEVPGYTF; CDR3nt: TGTGCCAGCAGTTCTATTGAGGTGCCGGGCTACACCTTC
len: 16; v_gene: TRBV6-5; abundance: .; j_gene: TRBJ2-1; d_gene: TRBD2; CDR3aa: CASSYRLAGGPNEQFF; CDR3nt: TGTGCCAGCAGTTACCGGCTAGCGGGAGGGCCCAATGAGCAGTTCTTC
len: 13; v_gene: TRBV2; abundance: .; j_gene: TRBJ2-7; d_gene: .; CDR3aa: CASHRERSYEQYF; CDR3nt: TGTGCCAGCCACAGGGAGCGGTCCTACGAGCAGTACTTC
len: 17; v_gene: TRBV15; abundance: few; j_gene: TRBJ2-5; d_gene: TRBD2; CDR3aa: CATSRRGSGGLGETQYF; CDR3nt: TGTGCCACCAGCAGAAGAGGTAGCGGGGGCCTGGGGGAGACCCAGTACTTC
len: 14; v_gene: TRBV2; abundance: .; j_gene: TRBJ1-1; d_gene: .; CDR3aa: CASSDEARVTEAFF; CDR3nt: TGTGCCAGCAGTGATGAGGCCAGGGTAACTGAAGCTTTCTTT
len: 17; v_gene: TRBV7-2; abundance: .; j_gene: TRBJ2-5; d_gene: .; CDR3aa: CASSLAASGDFWETQYF; CDR3nt: TGTGCCAGCAGTTTAGCGGCATCCGGGGATTTTTGGGAGACCCAGTACTTC
len: 17; v_gene: TRBV4-1; abundance: .; j_gene: TRBJ1-5; d_gene: .; CDR3aa: CASSQDGSGYSNQPQHF; CDR3nt: TGCGCCAGCAGCCAAGACGGATCAGGTTATAGCAATCAGCCCCAGCATTTT
len: 15; v_gene: TRBV30; abundance: .; j_gene: TRBJ2-1; d_gene: TRBD2; CDR3aa: CAWSVGLAGYNEQFF; CDR3nt: TGTGCCTGGAGTGTAGGCCTAGCGGGTTACAATGAGCAGTTCTTC
len: 12; v_gene: TRBV4-3; abundance: few; j_gene: TRBJ1-2; d_gene: TRBD1; CDR3aa: CASSQEGGQPHF; CDR3nt: TGCGCCAGCAGCCAAGAAGGGGGACAGCCACACTTC
len: 14; v_gene: TRBV5-6; abundance: .; j_gene: TRBJ1-2; d_gene: TRBD1; CDR3aa: CASSLGQGNYGYTF; CDR3nt: TGTGCCAGCAGCTTGGGACAGGGGAACTATGGCTACACCTTC
len: 16; v_gene: TRBV7-2; abundance: few; j_gene: TRBJ2-7; d_gene: .; CDR3aa: CASSLEAQAGTYEQYF; CDR3nt: TGTGCCAGCAGCTTAGAGGCTCAAGCAGGGACCTACGAGCAGTACTTC
len: 14; v_gene: TRBV7-2; abundance: .; j_gene: TRBJ2-3; d_gene: .; CDR3aa: CASSLRADTDTQYF; CDR3nt: TGTGCCAGCAGCCTCAGGGCGGACACAGATACGCAGTATTTT
len: 15; v_gene: TRBV4-2; abundance: .; j_gene: TRBJ2-1; d_gene: TRBD2; CDR3aa: CASTNSGGNYNEQFF; CDR3nt: TGTGCCAGCACCAATAGCGGGGGCAACTACAATGAGCAGTTCTTC
len: 15; v_gene: TRBV5-1; abundance: .; j_gene: TRBJ2-1; d_gene: .; CDR3aa: CASSLKQYSYNEQFF; CDR3nt: TGCGCCAGCAGCTTGAAACAGTACTCCTACAATGAGCAGTTCTTC
len: 17; v_gene: TRBV7-8; abundance: .; j_gene: TRBJ2-1; d_gene: .; CDR3aa: CASSTKLVPRPYNEQFF; CDR3nt: TGTGCCAGCAGCACAAAGCTAGTCCCCAGACCTTACAATGAGCAGTTCTTC
len: 15; v_gene: TRBV30; abundance: .; j_gene: TRBJ1-1; d_gene: TRBD1; CDR3aa: CAWSVPAGGHTEAFF; CDR3nt: TGTGCCTGGAGTGTACCAGCAGGGGGACACACTGAAGCTTTCTTT
len: 16; v_gene: TRBV5-1; abundance: .; j_gene: TRBJ1-5; d_gene: .; CDR3aa: CASSLGGDPGSQPQHF; CDR3nt: TGCGCCAGCAGCTTGGGGGGGGATCCTGGCAGTCAGCCCCAGCATTTT
len: 15; v_gene: TRBV25-1; abundance: .; j_gene: TRBJ1-1; d_gene: TRBD1; CDR3aa: CASSGGTVRNTEAFF; CDR3nt: TGTGCCAGCAGTGGGGGGACAGTAAGGAACACTGAAGCTTTCTTT
len: 14; v_gene: TRBV5-6; abundance: .; j_gene: TRBJ2-7; d_gene: .; CDR3aa: CASSLERTSYEQYF; CDR3nt: TGTGCCAGCAGCTTGGAGCGCACCAGCTACGAGCAGTACTTC
len: 15; v_gene: TRBV18; abundance: .; j_gene: TRBJ1-5; d_gene: .; CDR3aa: CASSLGGPSNQPQHF; CDR3nt: TGTGCCAGCTCACTAGGAGGCCCTAGCAATCAGCCCCAGCATTTT
len: 15; v_gene: TRBV7-8; abundance: .; j_gene: TRBJ1-5; d_gene: .; CDR3aa: CASSRRQDSNQPQHF; CDR3nt: TGTGCCAGCAGCCGTAGACAGGATAGCAATCAGCCCCAGCATTTT
len: 12; v_gene: TRBV29-1; abundance: .; j_gene: TRBJ2-5; d_gene: TRBD1; CDR3aa: CSVGQGSETQYF; CDR3nt: TGCAGCGTGGGACAGGGTTCGGAGACCCAGTACTTC
len: 17; v_gene: TRBV4-1; abundance: .; j_gene: TRBJ2-1; d_gene: .; CDR3aa: CASSQDSGGRSYGEQFF; CDR3nt: TGCGCCAGCAGCCAAGACTCAGGCGGGCGAAGCTACGGTGAGCAGTTCTTC
len: 12; v_gene: TRBV6-5; abundance: .; j_gene: TRBJ2-7; d_gene: .; CDR3aa: CASSSYRDEQYF; CDR3nt: TGTGCCAGCAGTTCCTACAGGGACGAGCAGTACTTC
len: 15; v_gene: TRBV6-1; abundance: .; j_gene: TRBJ1-4; d_gene: .; CDR3aa: CASSEGYGAPRQLFF; CDR3nt: TGTGCCAGCAGTGAGGGCTATGGGGCCCCGCGGCAACTGTTTTTT
len: 15; v_gene: TRBV5-1; abundance: .; j_gene: TRBJ2-5; d_gene: TRBD2; CDR3aa: CASSLDRAGQETQYF; CDR3nt: TGCGCCAGCAGCTTGGATCGAGCGGGACAAGAGACCCAGTACTTC
len: 14; v_gene: TRBV2; abundance: .; j_gene: TRBJ1-3; d_gene: .; CDR3aa: CASSEWGVGNTIYF; CDR3nt: TGTGCCAGCAGTGAATGGGGGGTAGGAAACACCATATATTTT
len: 19; v_gene: TRBV4-3; abundance: .; j_gene: TRBJ2-7; d_gene: TRBD1; CDR3aa: CASSQAYYSGQARFYEQYF; CDR3nt: TGCGCCAGCAGCCAAGCCTACTACTCGGGACAGGCACGATTCTACGAGCAGTACTTC
len: 15; v_gene: TRBV7-6; abundance: .; j_gene: TRBJ2-2; d_gene: .; CDR3aa: CASSLDAGPTGELFF; CDR3nt: TGTGCCAGCAGCTTAGATGCGGGACCCACCGGGGAGCTGTTTTTT
len: 15; v_gene: TRBV7-2; abundance: .; j_gene: TRBJ2-7; d_gene: TRBD2; CDR3aa: CASSLGLAGIYEQYF; CDR3nt: TGTGCCAGCAGCTTAGGACTAGCGGGTATCTACGAGCAGTACTTC
len: 15; v_gene: TRBV27; abundance: .; j_gene: TRBJ1-5; d_gene: TRBD1; CDR3aa: CASIPRDRLSQPQHF; CDR3nt: TGTGCCAGCATCCCCCGGGACAGACTCAGTCAGCCCCAGCATTTT
len: 16; v_gene: TRBV27; abundance: .; j_gene: TRBJ2-1; d_gene: TRBD2; CDR3aa: CASSLRGGRGYNEQFF; CDR3nt: TGTGCCAGCAGTTTAAGGGGCGGGAGGGGTTACAATGAGCAGTTCTTC
len: 15; v_gene: TRBV6-1; abundance: .; j_gene: TRBJ1-1; d_gene: .; CDR3aa: CASSERGLGNTEAFF; CDR3nt: TGTGCCAGCAGTGAAAGGGGATTAGGCAACACTGAAGCTTTCTTT
len: 15; v_gene: TRBV27; abundance: .; j_gene: TRBJ2-7; d_gene: TRBD2; CDR3aa: CASRLAGGQTYEQYF; CDR3nt: TGTGCCAGCAGACTAGCGGGAGGCCAAACCTACGAGCAGTACTTC
len: 15; v_gene: TRBV7-2; abundance: .; j_gene: TRBJ2-2; d_gene: TRBD2; CDR3aa: CASSSSGGETGELFF; CDR3nt: TGTGCCAGCAGCTCCTCGGGAGGAGAGACCGGGGAGCTGTTTTTT
len: 15; v_gene: TRBV6-5; abundance: .; j_gene: TRBJ1-3; d_gene: .; CDR3aa: CAGSYQGETGNTIYF; CDR3nt: TGTGCCGGCAGTTACCAGGGCGAGACGGGAAACACCATATATTTT
len: 15; v_gene: TRBV4-3; abundance: .; j_gene: TRBJ1-5; d_gene: .; CDR3aa: CASSQDQGYNQPQHF; CDR3nt: TGCGCCAGCAGCCAAGACCAGGGCTACAATCAGCCCCAGCATTTT
len: 12; v_gene: TRBV7-9; abundance: .; j_gene: TRBJ2-7; d_gene: .; CDR3aa: CSSSGSGEWQYF; CDR3nt: TGTTCCAGCAGCGGATCAGGGGAGTGGCAGTACTTC
len: 15; v_gene: TRBV6-1; abundance: .; j_gene: TRBJ2-2; d_gene: .; CDR3aa: CASSEPGENTGELFF; CDR3nt: TGTGCCAGCAGTGAACCGGGGGAGAACACCGGGGAGCTGTTTTTT
len: 15; v_gene: TRBV7-9; abundance: once; j_gene: TRBJ1-2; d_gene: TRBD1; CDR3aa: CASSLMGTGGAGYTF; CDR3nt: TGTGCCAGCAGCTTAATGGGGACAGGTGGGGCTGGCTACACCTTC
len: 15; v_gene: TRBV7-9; abundance: once; j_gene: TRBJ2-3; d_gene: .; CDR3aa: CASSPQEEVGDTQYF; CDR3nt: TGTGCCAGCAGCCCCCAAGAAGAGGTAGGAGATACGCAGTATTTT